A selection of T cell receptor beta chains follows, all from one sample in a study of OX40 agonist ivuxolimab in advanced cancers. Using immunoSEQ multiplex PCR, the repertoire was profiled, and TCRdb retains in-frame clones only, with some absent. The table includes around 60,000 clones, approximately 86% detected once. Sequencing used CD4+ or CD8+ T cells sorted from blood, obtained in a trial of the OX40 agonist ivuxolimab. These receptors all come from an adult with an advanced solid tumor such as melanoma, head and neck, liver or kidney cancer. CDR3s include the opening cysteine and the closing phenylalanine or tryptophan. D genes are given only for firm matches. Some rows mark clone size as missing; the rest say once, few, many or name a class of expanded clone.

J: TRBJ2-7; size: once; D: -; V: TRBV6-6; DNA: TGTGCCAGCCGAGGAGTTTATTCCTACGAGCAGTACTTC; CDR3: CASRGVYSYEQYF
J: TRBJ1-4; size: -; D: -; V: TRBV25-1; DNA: TGTGCCAGCAGTGAATCCGGGGTCGGGGGGAATGAAAAACTGTTTTTT; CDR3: CASSESGVGGNEKLFF
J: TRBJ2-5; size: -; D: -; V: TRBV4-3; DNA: TGCGCCAGCAGCCAAGAGGCCGGGAGAGGCGGAGGGACCCAGTACTTC; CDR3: CASSQEAGRGGGTQYF
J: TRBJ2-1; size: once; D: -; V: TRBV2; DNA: TGTGCCAGCAGTGACAATGAGCAGTTCTTC; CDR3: CASSDNEQFF
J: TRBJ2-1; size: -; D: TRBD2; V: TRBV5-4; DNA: TGTGCCAGCAGCCAAGCGGGAGGGTTCTACAATGAGCAGTTCTTC; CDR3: CASSQAGGFYNEQFF
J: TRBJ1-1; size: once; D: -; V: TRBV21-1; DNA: TGTGCCAGCAGCAGTCCGGGGTATGGGAACACTGAAGCTTTCTTT; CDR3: CASSSPGYGNTEAFF
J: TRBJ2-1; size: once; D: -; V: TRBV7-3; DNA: TGTGCCAGCAGCTTAACGAGGGACTACAATGAGCAGTTCTTC; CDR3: CASSLTRDYNEQFF
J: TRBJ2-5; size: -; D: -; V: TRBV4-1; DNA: TGCGCCAGCAGCCCTCGGGGACCTACAGACCAAGAGACCCAGTACTTC; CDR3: CASSPRGPTDQETQYF
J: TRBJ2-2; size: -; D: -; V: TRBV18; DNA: TGTGCCAGCTCACCACCTTCCACAGCTGAAACCGGGGAGCTGTTTTTT; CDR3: CASSPPSTAETGELFF
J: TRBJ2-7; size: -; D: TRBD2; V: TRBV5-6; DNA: TGTGCCAGCAGCGGGATCGGGGGGGCCTACGAGCAGTACTTC; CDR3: CASSGIGGAYEQYF
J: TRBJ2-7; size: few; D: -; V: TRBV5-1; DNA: TGCGCCAGCGGCCTGGAAGGGAACGCGCACGAGCAGTACTTC; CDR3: CASGLEGNAHEQYF
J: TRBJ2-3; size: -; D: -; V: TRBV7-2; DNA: TGTGCCAGCAGCTTCAAGATAGATACGCAGTATTTT; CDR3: CASSFKIDTQYF
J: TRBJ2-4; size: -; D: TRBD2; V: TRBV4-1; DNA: TGCGCCAGCAGCCAGGGGGGACTAGCGGGAGGAAACCCCGCCAAAAACATTCAGTACTTC; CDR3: CASSQGGLAGGNPAKNIQYF
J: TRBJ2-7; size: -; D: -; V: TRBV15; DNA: TGTGCCACCAGCGCTCGACGGACCGAGGAAGTCGAGCAGTACTTC; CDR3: CATSARRTEEVEQYF
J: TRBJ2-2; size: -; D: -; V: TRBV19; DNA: TGTGCCAGTAGTGTCGTTATCGACGCCGGGGAGCTGTTTTTT; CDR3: CASSVVIDAGELFF
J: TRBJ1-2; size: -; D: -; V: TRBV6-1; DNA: TGTGCCAGCAGTGAAGTTGGACAGTCCTATGGCTACACCTTC; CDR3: CASSEVGQSYGYTF
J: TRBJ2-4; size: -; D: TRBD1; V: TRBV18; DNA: TGTGCCAGCTCACCACAAACAGGGGGGGCCAAAAACATTCAGTACTTC; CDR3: CASSPQTGGAKNIQYF
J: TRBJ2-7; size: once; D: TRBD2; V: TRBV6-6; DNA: TGTGCCAGCAGTTCTCTAGCGGGAGGGTCCTACGAGCAGTACTTC; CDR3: CASSSLAGGSYEQYF
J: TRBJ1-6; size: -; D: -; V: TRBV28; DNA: TGTGCCAGCAGTTTAGCAACCAGGGGACGGGGGACCCTCCACTTT; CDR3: CASSLATRGRGTLHF
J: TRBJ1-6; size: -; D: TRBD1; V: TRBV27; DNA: TGTGCCAGCAGGTCCCAAGGCGGACAGGGGAATTCACCCCTCCACTTT; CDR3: CASRSQGGQGNSPLHF
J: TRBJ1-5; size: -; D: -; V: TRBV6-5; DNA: TGTGCCATCCGGGCAAACAATCAGCCCCAGCATTTT; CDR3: CAIRANNQPQHF
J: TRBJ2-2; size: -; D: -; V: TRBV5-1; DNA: TGCGCCAGCAGCCTACAGGGCGCCGGGGAGCTGTTTTTT; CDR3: CASSLQGAGELFF
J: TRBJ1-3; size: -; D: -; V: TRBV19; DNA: TGTGCCAGTAGTATGGCAGGACGTGCCTCTGGAAACACCATATATTTT; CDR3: CASSMAGRASGNTIYF
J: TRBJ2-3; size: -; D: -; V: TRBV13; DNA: TGTGCCAGCAGCTTATTATCAGGGGCCTCCACAGATACGCAGTATTTT; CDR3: CASSLLSGASTDTQYF
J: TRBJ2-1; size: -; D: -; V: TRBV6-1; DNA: TGTGCCAGCAGTTTCAGTTTAACATCCTACAATGAGCAGTTCTTC; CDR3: CASSFSLTSYNEQFF
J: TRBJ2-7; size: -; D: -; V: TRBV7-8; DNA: TGTGCCAGCAGCGTCTATCTAATGGGGGAGCAGTACTTC; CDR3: CASSVYLMGEQYF
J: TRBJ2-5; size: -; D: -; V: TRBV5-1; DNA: TGCGCCAGCAGCAGCGGACAGCTCCAAGAGACCCAGTACTTC; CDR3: CASSSGQLQETQYF
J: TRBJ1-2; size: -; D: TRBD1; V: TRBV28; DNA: TGTGCCAGCAGTTCGACAGGGCAAGGCTACACCTTC; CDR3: CASSSTGQGYTF
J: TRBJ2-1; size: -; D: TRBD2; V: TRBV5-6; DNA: TGTGCCAGCAGCCTTCTGACTAGCGGGAGTAGTGAGCAGTTCTTC; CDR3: CASSLLTSGSSEQFF
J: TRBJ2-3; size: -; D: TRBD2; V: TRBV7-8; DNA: TGTGCCAGCAGCTTAGCGCTGAGCGGGAGGGCCAGTACGCAGTATTTT; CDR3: CASSLALSGRASTQYF
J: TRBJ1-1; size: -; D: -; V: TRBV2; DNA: TGTGCCAGCATCCCGGAGACGAACACTGAAGCTTTCTTT; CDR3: CASIPETNTEAFF
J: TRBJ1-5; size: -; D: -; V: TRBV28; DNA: TGTGCCAGCAGTTTAATTCGGGTGTTGGGCAATCAGCCCCAGCATTTT; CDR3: CASSLIRVLGNQPQHF
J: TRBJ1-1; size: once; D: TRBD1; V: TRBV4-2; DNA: TGTGCCAGCCGCCAGGGGGACACTGAAGCTTTCTTT; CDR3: CASRQGDTEAFF
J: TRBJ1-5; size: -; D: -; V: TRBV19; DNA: TGTGCCACCCGACCTAATAACCAGCGGGGAAGTTCAGGGTCGGATCAGCCCCAGCATTTT; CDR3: CATRPNNQRGSSGSDQPQHF
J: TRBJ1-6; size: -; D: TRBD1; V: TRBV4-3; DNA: TGCGCCAGCAGCCAACCCGGACAGGGAAGAAATTCACCCCTCCACTTT; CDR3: CASSQPGQGRNSPLHF
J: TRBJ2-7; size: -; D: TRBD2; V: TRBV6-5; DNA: TGTGCCAGCAGAAGGGGGACTAGCGGGGATTACGAGCAGTACTTC; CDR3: CASRRGTSGDYEQYF
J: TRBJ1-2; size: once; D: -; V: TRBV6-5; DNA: TGTGCCAGCAGTTACAGGTTATACAATGGCTACACCTTC; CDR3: CASSYRLYNGYTF
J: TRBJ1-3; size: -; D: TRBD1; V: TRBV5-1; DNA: TGCGCCAGCAGCTTGGTAGGGGGCGGTGGAAACACCATATATTTT; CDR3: CASSLVGGGGNTIYF
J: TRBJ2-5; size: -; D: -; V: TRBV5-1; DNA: TGCGCCAGCACCAGACTAGGGGAGGGGGCAGAGACCCAGTACTTC; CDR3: CASTRLGEGAETQYF
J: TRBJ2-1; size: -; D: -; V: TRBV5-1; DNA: TGCGCCAGCAGCTTGCTTAGCGTTTACAATGAGCAGTTCTTC; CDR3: CASSLLSVYNEQFF
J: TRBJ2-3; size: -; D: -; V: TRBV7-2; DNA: TGTGCCAGCAGCTTAAGCACAGATACGCAGTATTTT; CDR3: CASSLSTDTQYF
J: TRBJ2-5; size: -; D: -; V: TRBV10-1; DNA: TGCGCCAGCAGCCCGGGCTACGGACAAGAGACCCAGTACTTC; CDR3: CASSPGYGQETQYF
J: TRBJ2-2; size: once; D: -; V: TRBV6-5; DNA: TGTGGGTCGGGGGGCGACTATGGCGGGGAGCTGTTTTTT; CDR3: CGSGGDYGGELFF
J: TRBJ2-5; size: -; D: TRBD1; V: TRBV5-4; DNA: TGTGCCAGCAGCCCCCCCGGCAGGGGGGAGACCCAGTACTTC; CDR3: CASSPPGRGETQYF
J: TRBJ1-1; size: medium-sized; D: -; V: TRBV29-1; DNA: TGCAGCGTTTATTGGTACACTGAAGCTTTCTTT; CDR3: CSVYWYTEAFF
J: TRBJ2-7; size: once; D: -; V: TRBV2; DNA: TGTGCCAGCAGTGAAGCGCTTTGGGAGGCGGGGGAGCAGTACTTC; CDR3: CASSEALWEAGEQYF
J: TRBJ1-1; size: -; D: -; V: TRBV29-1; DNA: TGCAGCGTGAGAGGCGCGGGGAACACTGAAGCTTTCTTT; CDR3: CSVRGAGNTEAFF
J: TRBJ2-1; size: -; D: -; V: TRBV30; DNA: TGTGCCTGGAAAGGAAACAATGAGCAGTTCTTC; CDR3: CAWKGNNEQFF
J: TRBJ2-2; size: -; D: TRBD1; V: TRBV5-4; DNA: TGTGCCAGCAGCTTCCCGGGACAGGCGTCCGGGGAGCTGTTTTTT; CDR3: CASSFPGQASGELFF
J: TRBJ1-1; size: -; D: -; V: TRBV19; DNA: TGTGCCAGTAGTATTTACCAGGGTGGCACTGAAGCTTTCTTT; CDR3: CASSIYQGGTEAFF